A selection of T cell receptor beta chains follows, all from one sample in a study of beta chain features in type 1 diabetes. Here immunoSEQ multiplex PCR was the method, and the copy in TCRdb shows in-frame clones only, minus some. The sample has almost 350,000 clones, 7% to 9% seen once. Sequencing used central memory CD4+ T cells from blood. These receptors all stem from a woman between 18 and 30 years old in good health. The CDR3 runs from the conserved cysteine through the conserved F or W. The D gene is left open where the match is weak. Clone sizes are given selectively: once, few, many, or a class where the clone is expanded.

v_gene: TRBV11-1
d_gene: .
abundance: .
j_gene: TRBJ1-1
CDR3aa: CASSLWGQSNTEAFF
CDR3nt: TGTGCCAGCAGCTTATGGGGGCAGTCGAACACTGAAGCTTTCTTT

v_gene: TRBV2
d_gene: TRBD1
abundance: few
j_gene: TRBJ2-1
CDR3aa: CASRADRVGNEQFF
CDR3nt: TGTGCCAGCAGAGCGGACAGGGTTGGCAATGAGCAGTTCTTC

v_gene: TRBV10-3
d_gene: .
abundance: .
j_gene: TRBJ1-5
CDR3aa: CAISEPGGATQPQHF
CDR3nt: TGTGCCATCAGTGAGCCGGGGGGTGCGACTCAGCCCCAGCATTTT

v_gene: TRBV28
d_gene: .
abundance: .
j_gene: TRBJ2-1
CDR3aa: CASTSGYNEQFF
CDR3nt: TGTGCCAGCACCTCGGGGTACAATGAGCAGTTCTTC

v_gene: TRBV5-1
d_gene: .
abundance: few
j_gene: TRBJ2-2
CDR3aa: CASSLRALGKNTGELFF
CDR3nt: TGCGCCAGCAGCCTCCGGGCTCTGGGGAAGAACACCGGGGAGCTGTTTTTT

v_gene: TRBV15
d_gene: TRBD2
abundance: .
j_gene: TRBJ2-5
CDR3aa: CATSRGGSETQYF
CDR3nt: TGTGCCACCAGCAGAGGCGGGAGCGAGACCCAGTACTTC

v_gene: TRBV7-9
d_gene: TRBD1
abundance: few
j_gene: TRBJ2-4
CDR3aa: CASSPGTEIGIIAKNIQYF
CDR3nt: TGTGCCAGCAGCCCAGGGACAGAAATAGGGATTATAGCCAAAAACATTCAGTACTTC

v_gene: TRBV7-3
d_gene: .
abundance: many
j_gene: TRBJ2-3
CDR3aa: CASSLRVADTQYF
CDR3nt: TGTGCCAGCAGCTTAAGGGTAGCAGATACGCAGTATTTT

v_gene: TRBV18
d_gene: TRBD2
abundance: few
j_gene: TRBJ2-1
CDR3aa: CASSPPAGGISGEQFF
CDR3nt: TGTGCCAGCTCACCACCAGCGGGAGGGATTTCGGGGGAGCAGTTCTTC

v_gene: TRBV7-2
d_gene: .
abundance: .
j_gene: TRBJ2-7
CDR3aa: CASSTQGRAEQYF
CDR3nt: TGTGCCAGCAGCACCCAGGGGAGAGCCGAGCAGTACTTC

v_gene: TRBV7-9
d_gene: .
abundance: .
j_gene: TRBJ1-5
CDR3aa: CASSLAGSGQPQHF
CDR3nt: TGTGCCAGCAGCTTAGCTGGGTCCGGACAGCCCCAGCATTTT

v_gene: TRBV9
d_gene: TRBD2
abundance: few
j_gene: TRBJ2-7
CDR3aa: CASSPQGLAGGEQYF
CDR3nt: TGTGCCAGCAGCCCCCAAGGACTAGCGGGAGGCGAGCAGTACTTC

v_gene: TRBV29-1
d_gene: .
abundance: .
j_gene: TRBJ2-1
CDR3aa: CSVERLQGGNNEQFF
CDR3nt: TGCAGCGTTGAAAGGCTTCAGGGGGGGAACAATGAGCAGTTCTTC

v_gene: TRBV19
d_gene: .
abundance: .
j_gene: TRBJ1-5
CDR3aa: CASSIGVSGARNQPQHF
CDR3nt: TGTGCCAGTAGTATCGGGGTGTCGGGGGCCCGCAATCAGCCCCAGCATTTT

v_gene: TRBV29-1
d_gene: .
abundance: .
j_gene: TRBJ1-2
CDR3aa: CSVEDRHSYGYTF
CDR3nt: TGCAGCGTTGAAGATCGGCACAGCTATGGCTACACCTTC

v_gene: TRBV28
d_gene: .
abundance: .
j_gene: TRBJ1-2
CDR3aa: CASRTVPGRRGYTF
CDR3nt: TGTGCCAGCAGGACCGTTCCGGGACGTCGTGGCTACACCTTC

v_gene: TRBV7-8
d_gene: TRBD1
abundance: .
j_gene: TRBJ2-7
CDR3aa: CASSLNWGQGNYEQYF
CDR3nt: TGTGCCAGCAGCCTAAATTGGGGACAGGGGAACTACGAGCAGTACTTC

v_gene: TRBV6-6
d_gene: .
abundance: few
j_gene: TRBJ2-7
CDR3aa: CASSLYRERYEQYF
CDR3nt: TGTGCCAGCAGTTTATACAGGGAGAGGTACGAGCAGTACTTC